This entry lists 6 T cell receptor beta chains sequenced from one sample in a study of blood T cell repertoires in COVID-19. Here immunoSEQ multiplex PCR was the method, and the copy in TCRdb shows in-frame clones only, minus some. The sample includes about 36,000 clones, about 82% of them seen just once. What was sequenced was peripheral blood. The source of these receptors is a human donor in a cohort sampled during active COVID-19.

This chain uses TRBV4-2 with TRBJ1-6; 8 nucleotides line up with TRBD1. Germline CDR1 is LGHNA and CDR2 is YNFKEQ. The CDR3 consists of 17 residues. V was pared by 0 bases and J by 10 bases, with 11 bases of the junction left unmatched. The CDR3 reads CASSQDGTGILKSPLHF. For the CDR3, the DNA is TGTGCCAGCAGCCAAGATGGGACAGGAATTTTGAAATCACCCCTCCACTTT.

The table lists this clone with a count of one. The CDR3 nucleotides read TGTGCCACCAGTGATTCCGCGGCCTATGGCTACACCTTC. The encoded protein is CATSDSAAYGYTF. The chain carries TRBV24-1 and TRBJ1-2, with unresolved D. The length of the CDR3 is 13 residues. Between the trimmed V and J ends, which lost 2 bases and 4 bases, there was a span of 7 bases. From germline, CDR1 is KGHDR and CDR2 SFDVKD.

The rearrangement uses TRBV6-2 or TRBV6-3 and TRBJ2-7; 11 bases line up with TRBD1. V trimming: 2 bases; J trimming: 0 bases; junction bases outside the gene matches: 0. This CDR3 region has 15 residues. The germline V gene has CDR1 MNHEY and CDR2 SVGEGT. This chain's CDR3 is CASSYGTGGSYEQYF. The CDR3, as DNA: TGTGCCAGCAGTTACGGGACAGGGGGCTCCTACGAGCAGTACTTC.

V usage is TRBV4-2 and J usage is TRBJ1-2; D call uncertain. Germline CDR1 and CDR2: LGHNA and YNFKEQ. Trimming shortened V by 0 bases and J by 0 bases, and 8 bases separated the two germline ends. The length of the CDR3 is 15 residues. In nucleotides, the CDR3 is TGTGCCAGCAGCCAAGATCGTGGCCCTAACTATGGCTACACCTTC. Its protein product is CASSQDRGPNYGYTF.

J is TRBJ1-1 and V is TRBV7-3; 7 bases align to TRBD1. The CDR3 is 14 amino acids. After removal of 5 bases from V and 0 bases from J, the junction contained 3 bases not matched to a gene. Per the germline V gene, CDR1 is SGHTA and CDR2 is FQGTGA. The CDR3 DNA reads as TGTGCCAGCAGCGTAGGGGGCCTGAACACTGAAGCTTTCTTT. It yields the protein CASSVGGLNTEAFF.

The V gene is TRBV4-3, the J gene TRBJ2-3; 11 bases match TRBD2. Germline lookup yields CDR1 LGHNA and CDR2 YSLEER. The CDR3 has 16 amino acids. Germline trimming cut 1 base from V and 6 bases from J; bases unmatched to any gene: 6. The CDR3 DNA reads TGCGCCAGCAGCCAAGGGGCTAGCGGGGGGTGGGATACGCAGTATTTT. This encodes CASSQGASGGWDTQYF.